Reported below is one T cell receptor (beta chain). Sequenced by immunoSEQ multiplex PCR; TCRdb stores in-frame clones only, minus some. Of approximately 82,000 clones detected, roughly 94% appear once; the ten largest clones hold approximately 4.8%. CDR1 and CDR2 (germline): MDHEN, SYDVKM. V lost 7 bases and J lost 2, with 21 bases in between. The CDR3 has 17 residues. The data belong to a study of control samples from healthy donors and cancer patients. This chain connects TRBV28 to TRBJ1-5; D remains ambiguous. Sequenced sample: blood. The receptor's source is a woman under 30 in good health. The CDR3: CASISSRDSLRNQPQHF. DNA for the CDR3: TGTGCCAGCATTTCTTCGCGGGATAGTTTGCGCAATCAGCCCCAGCATTTT.